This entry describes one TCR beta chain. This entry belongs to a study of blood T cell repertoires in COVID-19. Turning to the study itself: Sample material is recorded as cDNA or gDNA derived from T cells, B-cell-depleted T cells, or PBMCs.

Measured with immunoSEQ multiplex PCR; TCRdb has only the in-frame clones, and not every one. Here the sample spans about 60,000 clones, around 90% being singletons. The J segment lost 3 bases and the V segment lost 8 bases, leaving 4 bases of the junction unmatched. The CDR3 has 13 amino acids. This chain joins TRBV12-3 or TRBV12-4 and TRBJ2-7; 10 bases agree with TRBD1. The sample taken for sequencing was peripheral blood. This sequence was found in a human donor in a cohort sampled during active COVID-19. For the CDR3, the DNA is TGTGCCAGCCGGGGACAGGGGAACTACGAGCAGTACTTC. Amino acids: CASRGQGNYEQYF.